These 13 T cell receptor beta chains were sequenced from one sample in a study of T cells after yellow fever vaccination. TCRdb passed the 5' RACE reads through MiXCR, listing each CDR3 protein once. The table shows a few hundred thousand distinct CDR3 sequences, with 6.2% occurring only once. This sample comprised PBMCs, obtained 5 days after the yellow fever booster vaccination. The source of these receptors is a young man who received the YFV17D yellow fever vaccine.

This clonotype was detected only a few times. V is TRBV20-1 and J is TRBJ2-3, with a weak D call TRBD2 (6 bases). There are 15 residues in the CDR3. V was cut by 5 bases and J by 0 bases, with 15 bases left in between. Germline CDR1 reads DFQATT; CDR2 reads SNEGSKA (reference sequence). CDR3 sequence: CSASRIAASTDTQYF. The CDR3 DNA reads as TGCAGTGCTTCGCGAATAGCGGCGAGCACAGATACGCAGTATTTT.

The J gene is TRBJ1-5, the V gene TRBV20-1; D remains ambiguous. Germline assignment: CDR1 DFQATT and CDR2 SNEGSKA (reference sequence). The V end was cut by 0 bases, the J end by 0 bases, with 6 bases between. The CDR3 runs 14 residues. CDR3 sequence reads: CSARDQLSNQPQHF. CDR3 sequence (DNA): TGCAGTGCTAGAGATCAGCTTAGCAATCAGCCCCAGCATTTT.

This clonotype has more than one count but fewer than ten. The chain recombines TRBV27 with TRBJ2-6; no definite D call. With 3 bases removed from V and 4 bases from J, the gap between germline ends came to 10 bases. Germline V gene lookup returns CDR1 MNHEY and CDR2 SMNVEV (reference sequence). The CDR3 runs to 15 residues. The DNA for the CDR3 is TGTGCCAGCAGTTTCGAAGGTTCCGGGGCCAACGTCCTGACTTTC. Protein: CASSFEGSGANVLTF. The entire variable domain, with the rest obtained from reference TRBV27 and TRBJ2-6, is as follows: EAQVTQNPRYLITVTGKKLTVTCSQNMNHEYMSWYRQDPGLGLRQIYYSMNVEVTDKGDVPEGYKVSRKEKRNFPLILESPSPNQTSLYFCASSFEGSGANVLTFGAGSRLTVL.

This clonotype was detected a few times. The chain links TRBV7-9 to TRBJ1-5, with D perhaps TRBD1 (5 bases). CDR3 length: 10 amino acids. CDR1 is SEHNR, CDR2 FQNEAQ, per germline (reference sequence). CDR3 DNA: TGTGGGGGCCGCAATCAGCCCCAGCATTTT. This encodes CGGRNQPQHF.

This clonotype was detected ten times or more. The V call is TRBV7-3, the J call TRBJ2-3; 7 nucleotides agree with TRBD1. The germline V gene has CDR1 SGHTA and CDR2 FQGTGA. Trimming took 5 bases from V and 5 from J; bases not matched to a gene: 10. The CDR3 runs 15 residues. CDR3 in amino acids: CASSLNPTGIDTQYF. CDR3 DNA sequence: TGTGCCAGCAGCCTGAACCCGACAGGGATAGATACGCAGTATTTT.

In its sample, this clonotype was seen a few times. The chain joins TRBV19 to TRBJ1-2, with a weak D call TRBD1 (5 bases). In germline, CDR1 is LNHDA, CDR2 SQIVND (reference sequence). V was trimmed by 9 bases and J by 3 bases, leaving 17 bases between them. CDR3 length: 14 amino acids. CDR3 sequence reads: CASSVGDLDYGYTF. As DNA, the CDR3 is TGTGCCAGCTCAGTGGGGGACTTGGACTATGGCTACACCTTC.

The chain is built from TRBV11-3 and TRBJ2-5; D is possibly TRBD1 or TRBD2 (5 bases each). Trimming cost V 5 bases and J 5 bases, with 15 bases left between them. Per germline, CDR1 SGHNT and CDR2 YENEEA. The CDR3 loop spans 14 amino acids. This CDR3 reads CASSPAPGTETQYF. DNA for the CDR3: TGTGCCAGCAGCCCGGCCCCCGGGACCGAGACCCAGTACTTC.

V and J are TRBV4-2 and TRBJ2-2; TRBD2 aligns across 8 bases. Germline V gene data show CDR1 as LGHNA and CDR2 as YNFKEQ. Trimming cost V 0 bases and J 5 bases; bases outside gene matches: 14. CDR3 size: 19 residues. The CDR3 loop reads CASSQEFWSGSGGTGELFF. CDR3 nucleotide sequence: TGTGCCAGCAGCCAAGAGTTCTGGTCGGGCTCGGGAGGGACCGGGGAGCTGTTTTTT.

This clonotype has at least ten counts. The gene calls are TRBV11-2 and TRBJ2-1, with 11 bases fitting TRBD2. Germline CDR1 reads SGHAT; CDR2 reads FQNNGV. This CDR3 has 16 amino acids. Trimming cost V 6 bases and J 6 bases; bases outside gene matches: 10. This CDR3 reads CASRWTSGPSGNEQFF. The CDR3 nucleotides are TGTGCCAGCAGATGGACTAGCGGGCCCTCAGGCAATGAGCAGTTCTTC.

In its sample, this clonotype was seen a few times. The chain employs TRBV5-1 and TRBJ2-7; TRBD2 matches 7 bases. This CDR3 has 17 amino acids. J gave up 5 bases and V 0 bases, and 14 bases lay outside the gene matches. Germline assignment: CDR1 SGHRS and CDR2 YFSETQ. The chain's CDR3 is CASSLASRAGDPHEQYF. The CDR3 DNA sequence: TGCGCCAGCAGCTTGGCCAGTCGTGCGGGGGACCCCCACGAGCAGTACTTC.

This clonotype was observed a few times. The CDR3 is CASSPPRSANTGELFF. The CDR3 nucleotides read TGTGCCAGTAGTCCCCCCCGTTCGGCGAACACCGGGGAGCTGTTTTTT. The rearrangement uses TRBV19 and TRBJ2-2; D unclear. CDR3 length: 16 residues. Germline assignment: CDR1 LNHDA and CDR2 SQIVND (reference sequence). The V end was cut by 5 bases, the J end by 0 bases, with 13 bases between.

The table lists this clonotype with a few counts. The chain carries TRBV27 and TRBJ2-5; a possible D gene is TRBD2 (6 bases). The CDR3 is 13 residues long. Trimming removed 6 bases from V and 5 bases from J, with 13 bases in between. Germline V gene data show CDR1 as MNHEY and CDR2 as SMNVEV (reference sequence). CDR3 loop: CASRGGFGETQYF. The CDR3 bases are TGTGCCAGCAGGGGGGGTTTCGGGGAGACCCAGTACTTC.

This clonotype was found many times. The CDR3 sequence: CATPGDEQYF. DNA of the CDR3: TGTGCCACCCCGGGGGACGAGCAGTACTTC. The chain couples TRBV10-3 to TRBJ2-7, with TRBD2 as a possible D gene (6 bases). The V end lost 10 bases, the J end lost 5 bases, and 9 bases lay between the germline ends. CDR3 length equals 10 residues. Germline V gives CDR1 ENHRY, CDR2 SYGVKD.